Shown below are 6 T cell receptor beta chains from a single sample sequenced in a study of blood T cell repertoires in COVID-19. Sequencing was performed with immunoSEQ multiplex PCR; in TCRdb, only in-frame clones are kept and a portion is missing. The sample lists fewer than 50,000 clones, about 80% seen once, with more than 30% in the top ten. Sequencing was carried out using peripheral blood. The origin of the receptors is a man aged 80 or over with active or convalescent COVID-19.

The chain joins TRBV4-2 to TRBJ1-3, with 8 bases matching TRBD1. CDR1 and CDR2 from the germline V gene are LGHNA and YNFKEQ. J gave up 2 bases and V 4 bases, and 7 bases lay outside the gene matches. This CDR3 contains 16 residues. CDR3 bases: TGTGCCAGCAGCCGGGACAGGCCCAAACCTGGAAACACCATATATTTT. Translating gives CASSRDRPKPGNTIYF.

The V and J genes are TRBV23-1 and TRBJ2-7, with a tentative D call TRBD1 (7 bases). TRBV23-1 is an open reading frame, and its role is uncertain. This CDR3 region has 16 residues. Trimming cost V 0 bases and J 2 bases, with 14 bases left between them. The CDR3 loop is CASSQSTAGGTYEQYF. The CDR3 coding sequence is TGCGCCAGCAGTCAATCGACGGCAGGGGGGACCTACGAGCAGTACTTC.

This clone came up once. V gene TRBV9 combines with J gene TRBJ2-5; D is possibly TRBD1 (6 bases). In germline, CDR1 is SGDLS, CDR2 YYNGEE. V shed 0 bases and J shed 2 bases, with 14 bases lying between them. The CDR3 is made up of 16 amino acids. The DNA of the CDR3 is TGTGCCAGCAGCGTAGAACAGGGAGTGGGGCAAGAGACCCAGTACTTC. This encodes CASSVEQGVGQETQYF.

This chain links TRBV10-3 with TRBJ2-2, with TRBD2 identical over 8 bases. Germline V gene data show CDR1 as ENHRY and CDR2 as SYGVKD. The CDR3 totals 14 residues. Germline trimming cut 8 bases from V and 7 bases from J; bases unmatched to any gene: 9. CDR3 in amino acids: CAILSGGQGGELFF. CDR3 nucleotide sequence: TGTGCCATCTTGAGCGGGGGACAAGGCGGGGAGCTGTTTTTT.

This sequence joins TRBV7-3 and TRBJ2-1; 10 bases align to TRBD2. J lost 2 bases, V lost 5 bases, and 3 bases had no gene match. The CDR3 length is 15 residues. Germline V gene data show CDR1 as SGHTA and CDR2 as FQGTGA. The CDR3 region is CASSQGLATYNEQFF. Written as DNA, the CDR3 is TGTGCCAGCAGCCAGGGACTAGCGACCTACAATGAGCAGTTCTTC.

The chain combines TRBV28 with TRBJ1-5, with 9 bases aligning to TRBD1. With V trimmed by 5 bases and J by 2 bases, 4 bases remained unmatched. CDR3 length: 15 amino acids. Germline V CDR1 and CDR2: MDHEN, SYDVKM. CDR3 sequence: CASSTGGMGNQPQHF. CDR3 bases: TGTGCCAGCAGTACAGGGGGCATGGGCAATCAGCCCCAGCATTTT.